The 19 T cell receptor beta chains below all came from one sample that was sequenced in a study of cytomegalovirus exposure and HLA in healthy donors. This PCR relied on a set of 60 Vbeta primers and 13 Jbeta primers. Some clones are missing from TCRdb's copy, which holds only in-frame ones; the method was immunoSEQ multiplex PCR. The table has roughly 100,000 clones, 79% seen once. The sequenced material came from PBMCs. These receptors were collected from a woman aged 40 to 50 in good health and CMV-seronegative.

The genes are TRBV9 and TRBJ2-1, with a possible D match to TRBD2 (5 bases). The CDR3 totals 16 residues. Trimming removed 4 bases at V and 2 bases at J, with 16 bases between. The germline gives CDR1 SGDLS, CDR2 YYNGEE. Here the CDR3 DNA reads TGTGCCAGCAGCCCAAGTACGGGGTTCCCCTACAATGAGCAGTTCTTC. Residues: CASSPSTGFPYNEQFF. Combining the CDR3 with reference TRBV9 and TRBJ2-1 gives the whole variable domain DSGVTQTPKHLITATGQRVTLRCSPRSGDLSVYWYQQSLDQGLQFLIQYYNGEERAKGNILERFSAQQFPDLHSELNLSSLELGDSALYFCASSPSTGFPYNEQFFGPGTRLTVL.

The chain is built from TRBV19 and TRBJ2-7, with D tentatively TRBD2 (5 bases). CDR3 size: 12 residues. Germline CDR1 LNHDA, CDR2 SQIVND (reference sequence). V was cut by 8 bases and J by 0 bases, with 8 bases left in between. CDR3 amino acids: CASGRDSYEQYF. DNA of the CDR3: TGTGCCAGTGGCCGGGACTCCTACGAGCAGTACTTC.

The table lists this clone with a few counts. CDR3 in amino acids: CSVDSGFYGYTF. CDR3 DNA: TGCAGCGTTGATTCAGGCTTCTATGGCTACACCTTC. This chain uses TRBV29-1 with TRBJ1-2; D is unresolved. The CDR3 loop spans 12 amino acids. Trimming left V 3 bases short and J 4 bases short, with 9 bases between. Germline lookup yields CDR1 SQVTM and CDR2 ANQGSEA.

The CDR3, as DNA: TGCGCCAGCAGTCCGGGACAGGGGGACGTTCAGCCCCAGCATTTT. This gives the protein CASSPGQGDVQPQHF. The chain carries TRBV10-2 and TRBJ1-5, with TRBD1 matching 11 bases. Germline values: CDR1 WSHSY, CDR2 SAAADI. This CDR3 has 15 residues. V shed 5 bases, J shed 6 bases, and the junction held 6 bases outside the gene matches.

This clone was detected only once. V and J are TRBV9 and TRBJ2-1, with D perhaps TRBD2 (6 bases). The ends were cut back, 0 bases at V and 4 bases at J, with 11 bases in the middle. This CDR3 has 15 residues. Per the germline V gene, CDR1 is SGDLS and CDR2 is YYNGEE. CDR3 sequence reads: CASSVAAGNYNEQFF. CDR3 DNA: TGTGCCAGCAGCGTAGCGGCGGGAAATTACAATGAGCAGTTCTTC.

V and J are TRBV2 and TRBJ1-4, with D possibly TRBD1 on 6 matching bases. Germline lookup yields CDR1 SNHLY and CDR2 FYNNEI. Trimming left V 3 bases short and J 4 bases short, with 15 bases between. The CDR3 runs to 16 residues. The CDR3 loop is CASSDPGQISNEKLFF. CDR3 sequence (DNA): TGTGCCAGCAGTGATCCAGGACAGATTAGTAATGAAAAACTGTTTTTT.

Here the CDR3 DNA reads TGCGCCAGCAGCTTTTCTAGCAGCCAAGAGACCCAGTACTTC. It specifies CASSFSSSQETQYF. V is TRBV5-1 and J is TRBJ2-5; possible D gene TRBD2, 5 bases. The germline CDR1 and CDR2 sequences are SGHRS and YFSETQ. The CDR3 has 14 amino acids. The V gene lost 2 bases and the J gene lost 1 base, with 9 bases spanning the gap.

V and J are TRBV19 and TRBJ2-7, with 7 bases aligning to TRBD2. Germline V CDR1 and CDR2: LNHDA, SQIVND (reference sequence). J was trimmed by 2 bases and V by 5 bases; bases with no gene match: 9. There are 15 residues in the CDR3. Written as DNA, the CDR3 is TGTGCCAGTAGTGACTCAGGACTAGGGACCTACGAGCAGTACTTC. Its protein is CASSDSGLGTYEQYF.

The chain uses TRBV29-1 and TRBJ2-1; tentative D call: TRBD2 (5 bases). Trimming shortened V by 0 bases and J by 8 bases, and 11 bases separated the two germline ends. The CDR3 has 13 residues. Per germline, CDR1 SQVTM and CDR2 ANQGSEA. CDR3 sequence (DNA): TGCAGCGTTGAAGAGGAGGTCGTGTATGAGCAGTTCTTC. Translating gives CSVEEEVVYEQFF.

This chain uses TRBV7-9 with TRBJ1-1; D perhaps matches TRBD1 (5 bases). Trimming cost V 5 bases and J 1 base, with 14 bases left between them. This CDR3 region has 15 residues. Germline assignment: CDR1 SEHNR and CDR2 FQNEAQ (reference sequence). The chain's CDR3 is CASSLPGLANTEAFF. The CDR3 DNA reads TGTGCCAGCAGCCTCCCGGGACTGGCGAACACTGAAGCTTTCTTT.

This rearrangement joins TRBV6-1 to TRBJ2-5; D might be TRBD2 (6 bases). V was cut by 6 bases and J by 5 bases, with 19 bases left in between. The CDR3 has 15 residues. The germline V gene has CDR1 MNHNS and CDR2 SASEGT. CDR3 loop: CASSELGGSGETQYF. DNA of the CDR3: TGTGCCAGCAGCGAACTGGGGGGATCCGGGGAGACCCAGTACTTC.

This rearrangement joins TRBV19 to TRBJ1-4; possibly TRBD1 for D (6 bases). V lost 4 bases and J 2 bases, leaving 20 bases between the germline ends. This CDR3 comprises 18 residues. The germline V gene has CDR1 LNHDA and CDR2 SQIVND (reference sequence). The CDR3 loop reads CASSNRPLNRVTNEKLFF. CDR3 in DNA: TGTGCCAGTAGTAACCGCCCCTTGAACAGGGTGACTAATGAAAAACTGTTTTTT.

Worth noting for this clone: The junction does not match germline at one end; this may be a read error. The J gene is TRBJ1-1, the V gene TRBV6-5; no reliable D call. This CDR3 comprises 15 residues. CDR1 and CDR2 from the germline V gene are MNHEY and SVGAGI. CDR3 amino acids: CASSYSRQVITEAFF. DNA of the CDR3: TGTGCCAGCAGTTACTCCCGGCAGGTGATCACTGAGGCTTTCTTT.

The chain couples TRBV30 to TRBJ1-2; TRBD1 is a possible D gene (5 bases). This CDR3 spans 11 amino acids. Trimming removed 3 bases at V and 6 bases at J, with 8 bases between. Germline-derived CDR1 and CDR2 are GTSNPN and SVGIG (reference sequence). The CDR3 here is CAWRQTDGYTF. CDR3 nucleotide sequence: TGTGCCTGGAGGCAGACAGATGGCTACACCTTC. Full variable domain (rest looked up from reference TRBV30 and TRBJ1-2): SQTIHQWPATLVQPVGSPLSLECTVEGTSNPNLYWYRQAAGRGLQLLFYSVGIGQISSEVPQNLSASRPQDRQFILSSKKLLLSDSGFYLCAWRQTDGYTFGSGTRLTVV.

This clone appeared once. The chain uses TRBV19 and TRBJ1-5, with 9 nucleotides matching TRBD1. This CDR3 has 14 residues. J lost 5 bases, V lost 7 bases, and 6 bases had no gene match. In germline, CDR1 is LNHDA, CDR2 SQIVND (reference sequence). CDR3 residues: CASKWGQGYQPQHF. The CDR3, as DNA: TGTGCCAGTAAGTGGGGACAGGGCTATCAGCCCCAGCATTTT.

J is TRBJ2-5 and V is TRBV7-2; 8 bases fit TRBD2. The ends lost 5 bases at V and 2 bases at J; junction bases unmatched: 4. The germline gives CDR1 SGHTA, CDR2 FQGNSA. This CDR3 is built from 14 residues. The CDR3: CASSLGTRQETQYF. CDR3 DNA sequence: TGTGCCAGCAGCCTGGGGACTAGGCAAGAGACCCAGTACTTC.

The chain employs TRBV28 and TRBJ2-5, with D tentatively TRBD1 (7 bases). In germline, CDR1 is MDHEN, CDR2 SYDVKM. The CDR3 is 15 residues long. Trimming cost V 1 base and J 4 bases, with 13 bases left between them. The CDR3 DNA sequence: TGTGCCAGCAGTTTATTCGGAGGGGGCGCAGAGACCCAGTACTTC. Translated: CASSLFGGGAETQYF.

The J gene is TRBJ2-5, the V gene TRBV14; 7 bases align to TRBD2. The germline V gene has CDR1 SGHDN and CDR2 FVKESK. The CDR3 extends over 17 amino acids. With V trimmed by 0 bases and J by 1 base, 8 bases remained unmatched. This CDR3 reads CASSQDRGLSGQETQYF. The CDR3 nucleotides are TGTGCCAGCAGCCAAGATCGGGGACTAAGCGGCCAAGAGACCCAGTACTTC.

This chain joins TRBV5-1 and TRBJ1-5; a possible D gene is TRBD1 (6 bases). The germline V gene has CDR1 SGHRS and CDR2 YFSETQ. V was pared by 0 bases and J by 2 bases, with 12 bases between. This CDR3 has 16 amino acids. CDR3 bases: TGCGCCAGCAGCTTGGCGGGGGGCGACGGCAATCAGCCCCAGCATTTT. Protein product: CASSLAGGDGNQPQHF.